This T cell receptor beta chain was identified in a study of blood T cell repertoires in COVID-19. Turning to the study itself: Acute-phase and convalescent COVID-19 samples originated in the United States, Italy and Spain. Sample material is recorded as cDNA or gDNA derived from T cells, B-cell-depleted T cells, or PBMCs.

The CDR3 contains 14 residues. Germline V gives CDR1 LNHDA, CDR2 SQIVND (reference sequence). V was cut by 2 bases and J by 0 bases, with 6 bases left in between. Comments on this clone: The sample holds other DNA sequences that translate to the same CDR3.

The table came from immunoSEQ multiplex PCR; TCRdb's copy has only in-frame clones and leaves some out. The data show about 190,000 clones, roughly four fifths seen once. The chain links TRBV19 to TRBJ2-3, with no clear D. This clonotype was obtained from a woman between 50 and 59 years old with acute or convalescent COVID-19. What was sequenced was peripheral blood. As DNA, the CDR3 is TGTGCCAGTAGTATACAGGCTAGCACAGATACGCAGTATTTT. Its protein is CASSIQASTDTQYF.